Listed below are T cell receptor beta chains from one sample, sequenced in a study of T cell responses to AZD1222 COVID-19 vaccine. Sequenced by immunoSEQ multiplex PCR; TCRdb stores in-frame clones only, minus some. The table lists 75,000 to 95,000 clones, approximately 88% of them singletons. Sequencing was performed on peripheral blood, taken 28 days after the second dose of the MenACWY control vaccine. The receptors shown here come from an adult who received the MenACWY meningococcal vaccine as a control. The CDR3 runs from the conserved cysteine through the conserved F or W. Fields, in order: V gene, J gene, clone size, D gene, CDR3 protein, CDR3 DNA. The D gene is left open where the match is weak. Clone size, where shown, is once, few, many, or a class for clones that have expanded.

TRBV12-5	TRBJ1-1	NA	TRBD1	CASGPGTGSVTEAFF	TGTGCTAGCGGACCAGGGACAGGGTCGGTGACTGAAGCTTTCTTT
TRBV12-5	TRBJ2-5	few	NA	CASGLVVQVKQETQYF	TGTGCTAGTGGTTTGGTAGTCCAGGTTAAGCAAGAGACCCAGTACTTC
TRBV4-2	TRBJ2-5	once	TRBD2	CASSQDSASGETQYF	TGTGCCAGCAGCCAAGATTCTGCTAGCGGAGAGACCCAGTACTTC
TRBV6-1	TRBJ2-4	NA	NA	CASSEARGFGKNIQYF	TGTGCCAGCAGTGAAGCCCGAGGATTTGGCAAAAACATTCAGTACTTC
TRBV11-3	TRBJ2-6	NA	NA	CASSLSSGANVLTF	TGTGCCAGCAGCTTAAGCTCTGGGGCCAACGTCCTGACTTTC
TRBV24-1	TRBJ2-3	NA	NA	CATSGLSGWEADTQYF	TGTGCCACCAGTGGCCTTTCGGGTTGGGAAGCAGATACGCAGTATTTT
TRBV29-1	TRBJ2-3	NA	NA	CSVEGGAGSDTQYF	TGCAGCGTTGAAGGGGGGGCAGGGTCCGATACGCAGTATTTT
TRBV18	TRBJ2-3	NA	NA	CASPPEGGGLSTDTQYF	TGTGCCAGCCCTCCCGAAGGGGGGGGGCTGAGCACAGATACGCAGTATTTT
TRBV5-4	TRBJ1-1	NA	NA	CASSLFSAEVAFF	TGTGCCAGCAGCTTGTTTTCGGCAGAGGTGGCTTTCTTT
TRBV5-5	TRBJ1-2	NA	NA	CASSFGHDYGYTF	TGTGCCAGCAGCTTTGGTCATGACTATGGCTACACCTTC
TRBV2	TRBJ2-7	NA	TRBD1	CASSAGQGPSEQYF	TGTGCCAGCAGTGCGGGACAGGGGCCTAGCGAGCAGTACTTC
TRBV3-1/TRBV3-2	TRBJ1-3	NA	NA	CASSQVGNTIYF	TGTGCCAGCAGCCAAGTGGGAAACACCATATATTTT
TRBV6-1	TRBJ2-5	once	NA	CASSENQETQYF	TGTGCCAGCAGTGAAAACCAAGAGACCCAGTACTTC
TRBV10-3	TRBJ1-4	NA	NA	CAISESHIPNEKLFF	TGTGCCATCAGTGAGTCACATATACCTAATGAAAAACTGTTTTTT
TRBV6-5	TRBJ2-2	NA	NA	CASHRVRTGELFF	TGTGCCAGCCACAGGGTCAGAACCGGGGAGCTGTTTTTT
TRBV2	TRBJ1-3	NA	NA	CASSEARGSSGNTIYF	TGTGCCAGCAGTGAAGCGCGGGGGAGCTCTGGAAACACCATATATTTT
TRBV12-1	TRBJ2-5	NA	NA	CASSFTPGGSGGKETQYF	TGTGCCAGCAGCTTCACCCCGGGGGGTAGCGGGGGAAAAGAGACCCAGTACTTC
TRBV28	TRBJ1-4	NA	NA	CASSSSRRANEKLFF	TGTGCCAGCAGTTCCTCCAGAAGGGCCAATGAAAAACTGTTTTTT
TRBV30	TRBJ2-3	NA	NA	CAWSAGSTDTQYF	TGTGCCTGGAGTGCGGGTAGCACAGATACGCAGTATTTT
TRBV4-2	TRBJ2-1	NA	NA	CASSQDGASSYNEQFF	TGTGCCAGCAGCCAAGATGGGGCGAGCTCCTACAATGAGCAGTTCTTC
TRBV24-1	TRBJ2-5	once	TRBD2	CATSDPHRGGGETQYF	TGTGCCACCAGTGATCCCCACCGGGGGGGCGGTGAGACCCAGTACTTC
TRBV10-1	TRBJ1-1	NA	NA	CASSESHRLNTEAFF	TGCGCCAGCAGTGAGTCGCACAGACTAAACACTGAAGCTTTCTTT
TRBV25-1	TRBJ2-7	NA	NA	CASSEYPRDEQYF	TGTGCCAGCAGTGAATATCCCAGGGACGAGCAGTACTTC
TRBV10-3	TRBJ1-2	NA	NA	CAISNSSANYGYTF	TGTGCCATCAGTAACAGTTCCGCTAACTATGGCTACACCTTC
TRBV7-2	TRBJ1-3	NA	TRBD1	CASSLDRGGNTIYF	TGTGCCAGCAGCTTAGACAGGGGTGGAAACACCATATATTTT
TRBV20-1	TRBJ1-3	NA	NA	CSASDRGRSSGNTIYF	TGCAGTGCTAGTGATCGGGGACGGAGCTCTGGAAACACCATATATTTT
TRBV3-1/TRBV3-2	TRBJ2-2	NA	NA	CASSQGLASTGELFF	TGTGCCAGCAGCCAAGGACTCGCGAGTACCGGGGAGCTGTTTTTT
TRBV7-9	TRBJ2-2	NA	TRBD1	CASSFTLGQGATGELFF	TGTGCCAGCAGCTTCACTCTCGGACAGGGGGCCACCGGGGAGCTGTTTTTT
TRBV19	TRBJ1-2	NA	TRBD1	CASRTGGGYGYTF	TGTGCCAGTCGGACAGGGGGCGGCTATGGCTACACCTTC
TRBV25-1	TRBJ2-3	NA	TRBD2	CASRPGLAGVTDTQYF	TGTGCCAGCCGTCCGGGACTAGCGGGGGTCACAGATACGCAGTATTTT
TRBV4-2	TRBJ2-2	NA	TRBD2	CASSRNLAGAYGELFF	TGTGCCAGCAGCCGAAACCTAGCGGGGGCTTACGGGGAGCTGTTTTTT
TRBV12-5	TRBJ2-6	NA	NA	CASGPSGANVLTF	TGTGCTAGTGGTCCCTCTGGGGCCAACGTCCTGACTTTC
TRBV19	TRBJ2-3	NA	NA	CASSQIAPNTDTQYF	TGTGCCAGTAGTCAAATAGCTCCTAACACAGATACGCAGTATTTT
TRBV2	TRBJ2-7	NA	NA	CANTKGALSYEQYF	TGTGCCAACACAAAAGGGGCCCTCTCCTACGAGCAGTACTTC
TRBV18	TRBJ2-5	NA	TRBD1	CASSGRQGTQETQYF	TGTGCCAGCTCAGGTCGACAGGGAACCCAAGAGACCCAGTACTTC
TRBV28	TRBJ1-1	NA	NA	CASSSGDLGTEAFF	TGTGCCAGCAGTTCAGGGGATTTAGGCACTGAAGCTTTCTTT
TRBV6-5	TRBJ1-5	NA	NA	CASSYSPSDSNQPQHF	TGTGCCAGCAGTTACTCTCCTTCGGATAGCAATCAGCCCCAGCATTTT
TRBV5-5	TRBJ2-7	NA	TRBD1	CASSLQGVESDEQYF	TGTGCCAGCAGCTTACAGGGGGTTGAGTCTGACGAGCAGTACTTC
TRBV12-5	TRBJ1-1	NA	NA	CASGLQGDTEAFF	TGTGCTAGTGGTTTACAGGGAGACACTGAAGCTTTCTTT
TRBV1	TRBJ2-7	NA	NA	CTSSQLSHLAGGHEQYF	TGCACCAGCAGCCAATTGAGTCACCTGGCGGGGGGGCACGAGCAGTACTTC
TRBV5-1	TRBJ1-3	NA	NA	CASSLEGIVSGNTIYF	TGCGCCAGCAGCTTGGAAGGGATAGTGTCTGGAAACACCATATATTTT
TRBV28	TRBJ1-1	once	NA	CASSLGTPDSGTEAFF	TGTGCCAGCAGTTTGGGGACGCCCGACTCGGGCACTGAAGCTTTCTTT
TRBV11-2	TRBJ1-1	NA	NA	CASSRTRNTEAFF	TGTGCCAGCAGCAGGACAAGGAACACTGAAGCTTTCTTT
TRBV7-9	TRBJ1-1	once	NA	CASSLNFAGPNTEAFF	TGTGCCAGCAGCTTAAATTTCGCAGGGCCGAACACTGAAGCTTTCTTT
TRBV18	TRBJ2-1	NA	TRBD2	CASSPRMGGTYNEQFF	TGTGCCAGCTCACCCAGGATGGGGGGGACCTACAATGAGCAGTTCTTC
TRBV27	TRBJ2-7	NA	TRBD1	CASSENLQGVLSYEQYF	TGTGCCAGCAGCGAAAATCTGCAGGGGGTTCTTTCCTACGAGCAGTACTTC
TRBV6-2/TRBV6-3	TRBJ1-1	NA	TRBD1	CASSILPGQGIPEAFF	TGTGCCAGCAGTATACTCCCGGGACAGGGGATCCCTGAAGCTTTCTTT
TRBV11-2	TRBJ2-3	NA	NA	CASSLGLNPDTQYF	TGTGCCAGCAGCCTAGGACTCAACCCAGATACGCAGTATTTT
TRBV19	TRBJ2-1	NA	TRBD1	CASSAGQGTYNEQFF	TGTGCCAGTAGTGCCGGACAGGGAACCTACAATGAGCAGTTCTTC
TRBV9	TRBJ1-3	NA	NA	CASSVGGSPNSGNTIYF	TGTGCCAGCAGCGTAGGTGGGTCCCCTAACTCTGGAAACACCATATATTTT
TRBV5-1	TRBJ1-4	once	TRBD1	CASSLAGTGATNEKLFF	TGCGCCAGCAGCTTGGCCGGGACAGGGGCAACTAATGAAAAACTGTTTTTT
TRBV6-5	TRBJ1-6	NA	NA	CASSSNNSPLHF	TGTGCCAGCAGTTCTAATAATTCACCCCTCCACTTT
TRBV7-2	TRBJ2-3	NA	TRBD1	CASSLARTGAGDTQYF	TGTGCCAGCAGCTTAGCGAGGACAGGGGCAGGAGATACGCAGTATTTT
TRBV11-3	TRBJ1-1	NA	TRBD1	CASSLTGSMNTEAFF	TGTGCCAGCAGCTTGACAGGGTCCATGAACACTGAAGCTTTCTTT
TRBV30	TRBJ2-1	NA	TRBD1	CAWSRTGSLGEQFF	TGTGCCTGGTCCCGGACAGGGAGCCTGGGCGAGCAGTTCTTC
TRBV5-6	TRBJ1-4	NA	TRBD1	CASSFHLTGFDEKLFF	TGTGCCAGCAGCTTTCACTTGACAGGGTTTGATGAAAAACTGTTTTTT
TRBV19	TRBJ1-6	NA	TRBD1	CASSSGTANSPLHF	TGTGCCAGTAGCTCCGGGACAGCCAATTCACCCCTCCACTTT
TRBV5-8	TRBJ2-6	NA	NA	CASSLATSSLVANVLTF	TGTGCCAGCAGCTTGGCTACCAGTAGTCTTGTGGCCAACGTCCTGACTTTC
TRBV9	TRBJ1-1	NA	NA	CASSVEEGTGEAFF	TGTGCCAGCAGCGTAGAAGAGGGGACCGGTGAAGCTTTCTTT